The following is a T cell receptor (beta chain) sequence with its context. Its specificity is not known. CDR3 size: 16 residues. The V end was cut by 3 bases, the J end by 4 bases, with 19 bases between. The germline CDR1 and CDR2 sequences are SEHNR and FQNEAQ (reference sequence). This record belongs to a study of T cell clonotyping in hematopoietic cell transplantation. As for time point: recipient sample about 28 days before transplant, after cytoreduction. Only in-frame clones appear in the TCRdb table, and some are missing; sequencing was by immunoSEQ multiplex PCR. The repertoire has approximately 80,000 clones, almost 97% of them found once; the top ten carry approximately 1.8%. Whole-study results and caveats: At the given depth, recipient repertoires were over 95% de novo clonotypes. Without cell sorting, CD4 versus CD8 contributions remain unresolved.

The sequencing here drew on peripheral blood mononuclear cells, taken before stem cell transplant. The chain joins TRBV7-9 to TRBJ2-7; no reliable D call. The TCR originated in a woman aged 45-59 years with acute myeloid leukemia. Some clones in this sample may be carry-over from other donors' samples. The CDR3 bases are TGTGCCAGCAGCTTCGGGCCTGGTCTTGGGGTTTACGAGCAGTACTTC. This sequence encodes CASSFGPGLGVYEQYF.